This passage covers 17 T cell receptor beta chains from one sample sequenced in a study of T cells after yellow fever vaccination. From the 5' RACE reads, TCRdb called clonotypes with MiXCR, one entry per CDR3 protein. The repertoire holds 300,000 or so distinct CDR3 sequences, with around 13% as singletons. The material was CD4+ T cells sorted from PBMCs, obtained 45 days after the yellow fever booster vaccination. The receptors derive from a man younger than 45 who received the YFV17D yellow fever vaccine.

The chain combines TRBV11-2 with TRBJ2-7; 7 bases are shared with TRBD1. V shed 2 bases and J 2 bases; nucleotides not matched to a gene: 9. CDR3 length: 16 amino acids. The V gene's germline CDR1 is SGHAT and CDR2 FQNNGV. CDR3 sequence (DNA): TGTGCCAGCAGCTTAATCGGACAGGTGAAAACCTACGAGCAGTACTTC. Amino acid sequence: CASSLIGQVKTYEQYF.

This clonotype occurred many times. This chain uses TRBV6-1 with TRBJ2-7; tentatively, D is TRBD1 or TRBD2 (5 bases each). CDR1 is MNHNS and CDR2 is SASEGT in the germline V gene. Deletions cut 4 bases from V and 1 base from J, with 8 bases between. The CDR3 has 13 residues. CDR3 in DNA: TGTGCCAGCAGTGCGGGACGTTCCTACGAGCAGTACTTC. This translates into CASSAGRSYEQYF.

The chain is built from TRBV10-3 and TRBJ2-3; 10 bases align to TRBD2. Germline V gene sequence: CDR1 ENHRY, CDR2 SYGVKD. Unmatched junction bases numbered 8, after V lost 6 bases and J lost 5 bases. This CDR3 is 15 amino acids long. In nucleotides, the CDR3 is TGTGCCATCAGAGAGCTAGCGGGAGCCGTAGATACGCAGTATTTT. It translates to CAIRELAGAVDTQYF.

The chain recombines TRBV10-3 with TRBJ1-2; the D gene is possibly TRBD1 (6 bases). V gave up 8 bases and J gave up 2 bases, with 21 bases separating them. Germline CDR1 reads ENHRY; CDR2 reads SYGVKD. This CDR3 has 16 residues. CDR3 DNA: TGTGCCATCGGTCGGACAGCACTAGTGGGGAACTATGGCTACACCTTC. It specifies CAIGRTALVGNYGYTF.

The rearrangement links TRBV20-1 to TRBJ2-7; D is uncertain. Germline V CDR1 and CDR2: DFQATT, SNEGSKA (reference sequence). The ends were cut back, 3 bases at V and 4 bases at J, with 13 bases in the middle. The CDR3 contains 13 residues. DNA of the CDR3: TGCAGTGCTAGCCGGGTAGCAGGTTACGAGCAGTACTTC. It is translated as CSASRVAGYEQYF.

For the CDR3, the DNA is TGTGCCAGCAGCAGGCGGGAGGGAAACTACGAGCAGTACTTC. Translation gives CASSRREGNYEQYF. This chain links TRBV5-4 with TRBJ2-7; 9 bases line up with TRBD2. J gave up 3 bases and V 4 bases, and 5 bases lay outside the gene matches. This CDR3 is 14 amino acids long. The germline V gene has CDR1 SGHNT and CDR2 YYREEE (reference sequence).

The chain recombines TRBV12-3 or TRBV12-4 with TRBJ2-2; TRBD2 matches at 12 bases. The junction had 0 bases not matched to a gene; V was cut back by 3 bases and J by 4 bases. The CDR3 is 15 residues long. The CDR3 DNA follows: TGTGCCAGCAGTTTGACTAGCGGGAGCACCGGGGAGCTGTTTTTT. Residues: CASSLTSGSTGELFF.

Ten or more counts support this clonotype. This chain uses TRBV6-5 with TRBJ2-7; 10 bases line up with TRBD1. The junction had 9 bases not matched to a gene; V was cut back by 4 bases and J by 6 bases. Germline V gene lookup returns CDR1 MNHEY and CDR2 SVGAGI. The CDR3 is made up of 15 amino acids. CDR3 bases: TGTGCCAGCAGTTCCTCCCGGGACAGGGGCCGCGAGCAGTACTTC. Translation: CASSSSRDRGREQYF.

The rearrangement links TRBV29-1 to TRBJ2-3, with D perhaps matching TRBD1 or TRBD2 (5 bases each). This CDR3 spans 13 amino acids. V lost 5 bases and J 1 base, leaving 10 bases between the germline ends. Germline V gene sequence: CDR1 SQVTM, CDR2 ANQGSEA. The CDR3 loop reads CSVPGRGTDTQYF. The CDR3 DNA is TGCAGCGTTCCAGGGAGAGGCACAGATACGCAGTATTTT.

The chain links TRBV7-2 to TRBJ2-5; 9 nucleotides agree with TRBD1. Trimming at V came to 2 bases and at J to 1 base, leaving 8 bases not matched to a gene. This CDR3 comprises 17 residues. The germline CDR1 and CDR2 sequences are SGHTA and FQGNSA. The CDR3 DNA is TGTGCCAGCAGCTTAAGCCCTGGGACAGGGACCCAAGAGACCCAGTACTTC. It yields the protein CASSLSPGTGTQETQYF.

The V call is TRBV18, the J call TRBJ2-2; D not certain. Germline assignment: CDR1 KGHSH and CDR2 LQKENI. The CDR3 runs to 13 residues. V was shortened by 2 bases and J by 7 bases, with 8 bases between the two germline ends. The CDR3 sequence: CASSPYPGGELFF. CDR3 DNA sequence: TGTGCCAGCTCACCATACCCGGGCGGGGAGCTGTTTTTT.

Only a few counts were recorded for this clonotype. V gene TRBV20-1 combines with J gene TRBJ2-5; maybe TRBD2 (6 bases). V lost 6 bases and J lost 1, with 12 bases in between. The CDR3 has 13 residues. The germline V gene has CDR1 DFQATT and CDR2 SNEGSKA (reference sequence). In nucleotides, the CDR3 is TGCAGTGCGGGTGGGACTCCCCAAGAGACCCAGTACTTC. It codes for CSAGGTPQETQYF.

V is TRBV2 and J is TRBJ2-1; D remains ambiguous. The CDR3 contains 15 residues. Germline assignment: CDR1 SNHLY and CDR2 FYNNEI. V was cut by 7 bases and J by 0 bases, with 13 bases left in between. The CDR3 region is CASKFGGISYNEQFF. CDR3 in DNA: TGTGCCAGCAAATTTGGCGGTATCTCCTACAATGAGCAGTTCTTC. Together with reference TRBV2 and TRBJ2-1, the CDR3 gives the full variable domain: EPEVTQTPSHQVTQMGQEVILRCVPISNHLYFYWYRQILGQKVEFLVSFYNNEISEKSEIFDDQFSVERPDGSNFTLKIRSTKLEDSAMYFCASKFGGISYNEQFFGPGTRLTVL.

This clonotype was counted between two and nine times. CDR3 sequence reads: CSASDTGPGGTDTQYF. CDR3 coding DNA: TGCAGTGCTAGTGATACGGGCCCAGGCGGCACAGATACGCAGTATTTT. The J gene is TRBJ2-3, the V gene TRBV20-1; D ambiguous. This CDR3 spans 16 amino acids. The V end lost 3 bases, the J end lost 1 base, and 17 bases lay between the germline ends. CDR1 is DFQATT, CDR2 SNEGSKA, per germline (reference sequence).

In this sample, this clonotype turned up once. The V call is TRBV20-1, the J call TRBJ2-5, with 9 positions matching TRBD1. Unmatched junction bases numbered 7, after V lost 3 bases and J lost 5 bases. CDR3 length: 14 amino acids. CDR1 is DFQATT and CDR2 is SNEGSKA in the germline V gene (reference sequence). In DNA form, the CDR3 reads TGCAGTGCTAGTGACGGACAGGGGATCGAGACCCAGTACTTC. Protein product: CSASDGQGIETQYF.

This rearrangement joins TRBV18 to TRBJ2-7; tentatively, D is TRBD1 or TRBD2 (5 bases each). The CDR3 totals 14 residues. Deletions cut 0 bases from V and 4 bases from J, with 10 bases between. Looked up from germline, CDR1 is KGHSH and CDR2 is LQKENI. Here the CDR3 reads CASSPPRGQYEQYF. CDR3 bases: TGTGCCAGCTCACCACCGAGGGGCCAATACGAGCAGTACTTC.

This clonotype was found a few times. CDR3 region: CASSSGQMNTEAFF. The CDR3 DNA reads as TGTGCCAGCAGCTCCGGACAGATGAACACTGAAGCTTTCTTT. The chain combines TRBV12-3 or TRBV12-4 with TRBJ1-1; a weak D match, TRBD1 (6 bases). The ends were cut back, 6 bases at V and 0 bases at J, with 11 bases in the middle. The CDR3 extends over 14 amino acids.